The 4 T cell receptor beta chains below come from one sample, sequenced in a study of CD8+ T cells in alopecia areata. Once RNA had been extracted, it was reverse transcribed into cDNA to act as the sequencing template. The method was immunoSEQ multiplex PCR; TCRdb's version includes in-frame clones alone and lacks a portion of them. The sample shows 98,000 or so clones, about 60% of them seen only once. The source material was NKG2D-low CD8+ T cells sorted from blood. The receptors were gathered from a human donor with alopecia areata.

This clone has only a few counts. As DNA, the CDR3 is TGTGCCAGCAGCTTAGGGGACAGATCTTCGAGAGATACGCAGTATTTT. As protein: CASSLGDRSSRDTQYF. J is TRBJ2-3 and V is TRBV7-8; 7 positions match TRBD1. V lost 1 base, J lost 5 bases, and 9 bases stayed unmatched. From germline, CDR1 is SGHVS and CDR2 FQNEAQ. The CDR3 is made up of 16 amino acids.

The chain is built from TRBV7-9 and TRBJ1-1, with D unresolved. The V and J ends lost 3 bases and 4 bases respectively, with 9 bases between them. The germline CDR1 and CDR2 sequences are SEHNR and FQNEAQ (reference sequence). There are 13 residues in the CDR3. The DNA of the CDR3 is TGTGCCAGCAGCTTTTGGGAAGGCACTGAAGCTTTCTTT. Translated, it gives CASSFWEGTEAFF.

CDR3 protein: CASSIQGLGKQFF. The CDR3 bases are TGTGCCAGTAGTATACAGGGACTGGGAAAGCAGTTCTTC. The chain uses TRBV19 and TRBJ2-1; D may be TRBD2 (6 bases). The CDR3 runs 13 residues. V dropped 2 bases and J dropped 11 bases, with 13 bases sitting between them. Germline V gene data show CDR1 as LNHDA and CDR2 as SQIVND (reference sequence).

CDR3 sequence: CASSPSVDEQFF. As DNA, the CDR3 is TGCGCCAGCAGCCCTAGCGTCGATGAGCAGTTCTTC. This chain connects TRBV5-1 to TRBJ2-1, with D maybe TRBD2 (6 bases). CDR3 length: 12 residues. Germline CDR1 reads SGHRS; CDR2 reads YFSETQ. V was shortened by 4 bases and J by 8 bases, with 10 bases between the two germline ends.